The 7 T cell receptor beta chains in this list originate from one sample, sequenced in a study of blood T cell repertoires in COVID-19 (dated by TCRdb to 2018 to 2020). Library prep was done by the immunoSEQ multiplex PCR assay. Sourced from immuneACCESS, this table was stored by TCRdb with only in-frame sequences that have V and J called. A share of the clones is absent; for the studies checked, an unresolved V gene accounts for under half, and the remainder has no known explanation. For this sample the table gives 140,000 or so clones, of which about 76% were detected only once. The ten largest make up around 8.2% of the sample. The sequencing input was peripheral blood. These receptors were obtained from a human donor in a cohort sampled during active COVID-19.

V and J are TRBV4-3 and TRBJ2-1; 7 nucleotides match TRBD2. Germline values: CDR1 LGHNA, CDR2 YSLEER. This CDR3 comprises 18 residues. J lost 7 bases, V lost 2 bases, and 17 bases had no gene match. The CDR3 nucleotides are TGCGCCAGCAGCCAAAAAGCGGGAACCGGGACTACATCTAATGAGCAGTTCTTC. This gives the protein CASSQKAGTGTTSNEQFF.

The gene calls are TRBV28 and TRBJ2-7; 7 nucleotides agree with TRBD1. Germline assignment: CDR1 MDHEN and CDR2 SYDVKM. The CDR3 is 12 amino acids. J lost 6 bases, V lost 3 bases, and 2 bases had no gene match. The CDR3 DNA is TGTGCCAGCAGTTTCGACAGGGCCGAGCAGTACTTC. This codes for CASSFDRAEQYF. Together with reference TRBV28 and TRBJ2-7, the CDR3 gives the full variable domain: DVKVTQSSRYLVKRTGEKVFLECVQDMDHENMFWYRQDPGLGLRLIYFSYDVKMKEKGDIPEGYSVSREKKERFSLILESASTNQTSMYLCASSFDRAEQYFGPGTRLTVT.

This clone turned up a few times. The chain carries TRBV5-1 and TRBJ2-2, with 7 bases aligning to TRBD2. Germline-derived CDR1 and CDR2 are SGHRS and YFSETQ. The V segment lost 4 bases and the J segment 4 bases; nucleotides outside the gene matches: 7. The CDR3 is made up of 15 amino acids. CDR3 residues: CASSLTPGGTGELFF. In DNA, the CDR3 is TGCGCCAGCAGCCTCACACCGGGGGGCACCGGGGAGCTGTTTTTT.

This clone was observed a few times. The rearrangement links TRBV3-1 (or the pseudogene TRBV3-2) to TRBJ2-1; D is possibly TRBD2 (6 bases). The CDR3 has 16 residues. Germline values: CDR1 LGHDT, CDR2 YNNKEL (reference sequence). Trimming took off 4 bases at V and 0 bases at J, with 13 bases between the two ends. The CDR3 sequence is CASSLRGSGSYNEQFF. In nucleotides, the CDR3 is TGTGCCAGCAGCCTGCGGGGCTCCGGCTCCTACAATGAGCAGTTCTTC.

The chain employs TRBV7-3 and TRBJ2-1; 9 bases agree with TRBD2. This CDR3 spans 16 amino acids. With V trimmed by 5 bases and J by 8 bases, 13 bases remained unmatched. From germline, CDR1 is SGHTA and CDR2 FQGTGA. The CDR3 loop is CASSPYPGTSKHEQFF. Written as DNA, the CDR3 is TGTGCCAGCAGCCCCTACCCCGGGACTAGCAAACATGAGCAGTTCTTC.

This clone was found once. This chain connects TRBV5-1 to TRBJ2-7; 11 bases are shared with TRBD1. Per germline, CDR1 SGHRS and CDR2 YFSETQ. V gave up 0 bases and J gave up 2 bases; unmatched junction bases: 4. This CDR3 contains 16 residues. The CDR3 is CASSLGSGQGAYEQYF. Written as DNA, the CDR3 is TGCGCCAGCAGCTTGGGGTCGGGACAGGGGGCCTACGAGCAGTACTTC.

V gene TRBV6-2 or TRBV6-3 combines with J gene TRBJ2-3, with 9 bases identical to TRBD2. Trimming took 4 bases from V and 0 from J; bases not matched to a gene: 8. Germline V gene lookup returns CDR1 MNHEY and CDR2 SVGEGT. CDR3 length: 17 residues. CDR3 coding DNA: TGTGCCAGCAGTTCCCGGTGGCGGGAGGGAAGCACAGATACGCAGTATTTT. Translated: CASSSRWREGSTDTQYF.